A selection of T cell receptor beta chains follows, all from one sample in a study of blood T cell repertoires in COVID-19. Measured with immunoSEQ multiplex PCR; TCRdb has only the in-frame clones, and not every one. The sample carries 250,000 or so clones, 88% recorded once. Input material: PBMCs or T cells enriched from blood (not recorded which). All receptors derive from a woman aged 40 to 49 who had been exposed to COVID-19. Each CDR3 is given with its conserved first and last residue. The order of the fields is V gene, J gene, CDR3 protein.

v_call: TRBV5-1
j_call: TRBJ1-4
cdr3_aa: CASSPRASTNEKLFF

v_call: TRBV11-2
j_call: TRBJ1-1
cdr3_aa: CASSLVTWFRQDTEAFF

v_call: TRBV19
j_call: TRBJ1-6
cdr3_aa: CATTGEINSPLHF

v_call: TRBV9
j_call: TRBJ2-6
cdr3_aa: CASSTRQANSGANVLTF

v_call: TRBV11-3
j_call: TRBJ2-1
cdr3_aa: CASSFLRRQATGNEQFF

v_call: TRBV5-1
j_call: TRBJ2-5
cdr3_aa: CASSLGQHQETQYF

v_call: TRBV19
j_call: TRBJ1-1
cdr3_aa: CASSSPSDRFNTEAFF

v_call: TRBV7-8
j_call: TRBJ1-2
cdr3_aa: CASSLQGVYGYTF

v_call: TRBV28
j_call: TRBJ1-2
cdr3_aa: CASSPPEREQYYGYTF

v_call: TRBV6-5
j_call: TRBJ1-4
cdr3_aa: CASRDTGFGEKLFF

v_call: TRBV5-3
j_call: TRBJ2-5
cdr3_aa: CARSLLGRTGCGETQYF

v_call: TRBV19
j_call: TRBJ2-3
cdr3_aa: CASSIGANPITDTQYF

v_call: TRBV7-6
j_call: TRBJ1-1
cdr3_aa: CASSFTGQGEAFF